Presented here are 4 T cell receptor beta chains from one specimen sequenced in a study of lymphopenia after photon versus proton radiotherapy. The data were produced by immunoSEQ multiplex PCR, yet TCRdb's version contains in-frame clones alone and is incomplete. The sample lists 30,000 or so clones; roughly 87% were seen once. The input for sequencing was peripheral blood, taken from a patient treated with proton-based radiotherapy. Receptors originate from a woman aged 60-75 years with cholangiocarcinoma. Some clones in this sample may be carry-over from other donors' samples.

V gene TRBV18 combines with J gene TRBJ2-5; either TRBD1 or TRBD2 may supply D (6 bases each). This CDR3 has 13 residues. With 3 bases removed from V and 5 bases from J, the gap between germline ends came to 10 bases. Germline V gene data show CDR1 as KGHSH and CDR2 as LQKENI. For the CDR3, the DNA is TGTGCCAGCTCACCGGGGGGCAGGGAGACCCAGTACTTC. Its protein is CASSPGGRETQYF.

The rearrangement joins TRBV7-8 to TRBJ1-5; TRBD1 might be the D (5 bases). There are 14 residues in the CDR3. Germline loops: CDR1 SGHVS, CDR2 FQNEAQ. Deletions cut 1 base from V and 7 bases from J, with 11 bases between. CDR3 region: CASSLVGARQPQHF. The CDR3 DNA follows: TGTGCCAGCAGCTTAGTAGGGGCGCGCCAGCCCCAGCATTTT.

The chain uses TRBV7-8 and TRBJ2-3; D uncertain. Trimming took 1 base from V and 6 from J, leaving 5 bases between them. The CDR3 spans 12 residues. The germline V gene encodes CDR1 SGHVS and CDR2 FQNEAQ. Written as DNA, the CDR3 is TGTGCCAGCAGCTTAGTTCGGGATACGCAGTATTTT. This encodes CASSLVRDTQYF.

V is TRBV18 and J is TRBJ2-5; D may be TRBD1 or TRBD2 (5 bases each). The germline V gene encodes CDR1 KGHSH and CDR2 LQKENI. This CDR3 has 15 amino acids. V lost 1 base and J 1 base, leaving 10 bases between the germline ends. The CDR3 region has the DNA TGTGCCAGCTCACCACTCCGGGACGGCCAAGAGACCCAGTACTTC. This sequence encodes CASSPLRDGQETQYF.